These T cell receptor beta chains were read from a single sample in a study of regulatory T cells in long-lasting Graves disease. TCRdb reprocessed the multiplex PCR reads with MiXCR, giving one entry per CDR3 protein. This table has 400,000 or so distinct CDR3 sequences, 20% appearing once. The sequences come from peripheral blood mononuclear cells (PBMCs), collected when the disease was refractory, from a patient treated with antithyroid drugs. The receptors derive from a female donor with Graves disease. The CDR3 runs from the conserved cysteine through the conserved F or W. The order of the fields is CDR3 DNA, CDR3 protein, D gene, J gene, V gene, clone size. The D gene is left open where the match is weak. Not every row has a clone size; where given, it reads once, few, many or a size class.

CDR3nt: TGTGCCAGCTCACCTCCAGGTCCAGATACGCAGTATTTT
CDR3aa: CASSPPGPDTQYF
d_gene: NA
j_gene: TRBJ2-3
v_gene: TRBV18
abundance: NA

CDR3nt: TGTGCCACCAGTGATTTCGCAGAGGGCGTGAACACCGGGGAGCTGTTTTTT
CDR3aa: CATSDFAEGVNTGELFF
d_gene: NA
j_gene: TRBJ2-2
v_gene: TRBV24-1
abundance: few

CDR3nt: TGTGCCAGCAGCTTAGAGGCCTCGGGACGGTTTTTC
CDR3aa: CASSLEASGRFF
d_gene: NA
j_gene: TRBJ2-7
v_gene: TRBV7-9
abundance: NA

CDR3nt: TGTGCCAGCAGTCCTCCGAAACGCATGGGGGTTTGGGGACCTAAGTTGGGATACACCTTC
CDR3aa: CASSPPKRMGVWGPKLGYTF
d_gene: NA
j_gene: TRBJ1-2
v_gene: TRBV28
abundance: many

CDR3nt: TGCAGCGTTCGTGGGCAGGGCGGTGAAAAACTGTTTTTT
CDR3aa: CSVRGQGGEKLFF
d_gene: NA
j_gene: TRBJ1-4
v_gene: TRBV29-1
abundance: few

CDR3nt: TGTGCCAGCAGCTTAGCCCCGGACATGTCCACCGGGGAGCTGTTTTTT
CDR3aa: CASSLAPDMSTGELFF
d_gene: NA
j_gene: TRBJ2-2
v_gene: TRBV11-1
abundance: few

CDR3nt: TGTGCCTGGAGTGTAGGAAGTAGCAATCAGCCCCAGCATTTT
CDR3aa: CAWSVGSSNQPQHF
d_gene: NA
j_gene: TRBJ1-5
v_gene: TRBV28
abundance: NA

CDR3nt: TGTGCCAGCAGCCCCAGGGACAGCATCTACGAGCAGTACTTC
CDR3aa: CASSPRDSIYEQYF
d_gene: TRBD1
j_gene: TRBJ2-7
v_gene: TRBV13
abundance: NA

CDR3nt: TGTGCCAGCAGCGTAGGGGGGAGTGGGGACTACGAGCAGTACTTC
CDR3aa: CASSVGGSGDYEQYF
d_gene: NA
j_gene: TRBJ2-7
v_gene: TRBV12-3/TRBV12-4
abundance: NA

CDR3nt: TGTGCCATCAGACGGGAGTTCAACAATGAGCAGTTCTTC
CDR3aa: CAIRREFNNEQFF
d_gene: NA
j_gene: TRBJ2-1
v_gene: TRBV10-3
abundance: once

CDR3nt: TGTGCCAGCAGTTGGGCTACAGTGTATGGCTACACCTTC
CDR3aa: CASSWATVYGYTF
d_gene: NA
j_gene: TRBJ1-2
v_gene: TRBV6-2/TRBV6-3
abundance: few

CDR3nt: TGTGCCAGCAGCCAATCGGCAACACAGGGGCGCTATGGCTACACCTTC
CDR3aa: CASSQSATQGRYGYTF
d_gene: TRBD1
j_gene: TRBJ1-2
v_gene: TRBV3-1
abundance: many

CDR3nt: TGCGCCAGCAGCGGCGGGACAGGGGTGGACGAGCAGTACTTC
CDR3aa: CASSGGTGVDEQYF
d_gene: TRBD1
j_gene: TRBJ2-7
v_gene: TRBV5-1
abundance: few

CDR3nt: TGTGCCAGCAGGGGTTCGGGAGGATCCTACGAGCAGTACTTC
CDR3aa: CASRGSGGSYEQYF
d_gene: TRBD2
j_gene: TRBJ2-7
v_gene: TRBV2
abundance: many

CDR3nt: TGTGCCTGGAGTAATATACTAGCGGTATCGAACACCGGGGAGCTGTTTTTT
CDR3aa: CAWSNILAVSNTGELFF
d_gene: TRBD2
j_gene: TRBJ2-2
v_gene: TRBV30
abundance: few

CDR3nt: TGCAGCGTTGTTGGGGATGGGACACCGCGTGGCGAGCAGTACTTC
CDR3aa: CSVVGDGTPRGEQYF
d_gene: NA
j_gene: TRBJ2-7
v_gene: TRBV29-1
abundance: few

CDR3nt: TGTGCCAGCTGTGGACAGGGAGTCGGCGAGCAGTACTTC
CDR3aa: CASCGQGVGEQYF
d_gene: TRBD1
j_gene: TRBJ2-7
v_gene: TRBV25-1
abundance: few

CDR3nt: TGTGCCAGCAGTACCCTCAACAGGCATGGCTACACCTTC
CDR3aa: CASSTLNRHGYTF
d_gene: NA
j_gene: TRBJ1-2
v_gene: TRBV27
abundance: few

CDR3nt: TGTGCCAGTACCGAAACAGGGCTTCGGGACTATGGCTACACCTTC
CDR3aa: CASTETGLRDYGYTF
d_gene: NA
j_gene: TRBJ1-2
v_gene: TRBV19
abundance: NA

CDR3nt: TGTGCCAGCAGTCCAGCCAAAGACAGGGCAAATTACTATGGCTACACCTTC
CDR3aa: CASSPAKDRANYYGYTF
d_gene: TRBD1
j_gene: TRBJ1-2
v_gene: TRBV27
abundance: many

CDR3nt: TGCGCCAGCAGCTCAACAGGGCTTGGGATTGAAAAACTGTTTTTT
CDR3aa: CASSSTGLGIEKLFF
d_gene: NA
j_gene: TRBJ1-4
v_gene: TRBV5-1
abundance: NA

CDR3nt: TGTGCCACCAGCAGAGATCCAGTTGGCACTGAAGCTTTCTTT
CDR3aa: CATSRDPVGTEAFF
d_gene: NA
j_gene: TRBJ1-1
v_gene: TRBV15
abundance: NA

CDR3nt: TGCAGTTCAAGTCGGGGGGAAAATCAGCCCCAGCATTTT
CDR3aa: CSSSRGENQPQHF
d_gene: NA
j_gene: TRBJ1-5
v_gene: TRBV20-1
abundance: many

CDR3nt: TGTGCCAGCAGCCAAGATTGGAGGGGAGAGACCCAGTACTTC
CDR3aa: CASSQDWRGETQYF
d_gene: NA
j_gene: TRBJ2-5
v_gene: TRBV3-1
abundance: many

CDR3nt: TGTGCCAGCAGTTTAGCGCGGACGGGACTACAGAACACCGGGGAGCTGTTTTTT
CDR3aa: CASSLARTGLQNTGELFF
d_gene: TRBD2
j_gene: TRBJ2-2
v_gene: TRBV12-3/TRBV12-4
abundance: few

CDR3nt: TGCAGCGTAGAGCGGGAGTGGACAGAGACCCAGTACTTC
CDR3aa: CSVEREWTETQYF
d_gene: TRBD2
j_gene: TRBJ2-5
v_gene: TRBV29-1
abundance: few

CDR3nt: TGCGCCAGCAGCCAAGAATCCGTCGCTGAAGCTTTCTTT
CDR3aa: CASSQESVAEAFF
d_gene: NA
j_gene: TRBJ1-1
v_gene: TRBV4-3
abundance: NA

CDR3nt: TGTGCCAGCAGCCAGGCTGGGGCCAACGTCCTGACTTTC
CDR3aa: CASSQAGANVLTF
d_gene: NA
j_gene: TRBJ2-6
v_gene: TRBV7-9
abundance: NA

CDR3nt: TGCAGTGCTAGAGGGCGGAACCAAGAGACCCAGTACTTC
CDR3aa: CSARGRNQETQYF
d_gene: NA
j_gene: TRBJ2-5
v_gene: TRBV20-1
abundance: many

CDR3nt: TGTGCCAGCAGTTTGCCCCTGAGGACTAGCGGGAGGCCGGGCTCCTACGAGCAGTACTTC
CDR3aa: CASSLPLRTSGRPGSYEQYF
d_gene: TRBD2
j_gene: TRBJ2-7
v_gene: TRBV28
abundance: NA

CDR3nt: TGCAGTGCTAGAGTATCGGGGGGCACTGAAGCTTTCTTT
CDR3aa: CSARVSGGTEAFF
d_gene: NA
j_gene: TRBJ1-1
v_gene: TRBV20-1
abundance: few

CDR3nt: TGTGCCAGTAGCCTGGGGCCGGGACAGGGGGCGAGCAATCAGCCCCAGCATTTT
CDR3aa: CASSLGPGQGASNQPQHF
d_gene: TRBD1
j_gene: TRBJ1-5
v_gene: TRBV19
abundance: few

CDR3nt: TGTGCCAGCAGCCTTGACCGGGACAAAAACATTCAGTACTTC
CDR3aa: CASSLDRDKNIQYF
d_gene: NA
j_gene: TRBJ2-4
v_gene: TRBV7-2
abundance: NA

CDR3nt: TGTGCCAGCAGCTCCCGGGTTCCCTACGAGCAGTACTTC
CDR3aa: CASSSRVPYEQYF
d_gene: NA
j_gene: TRBJ2-7
v_gene: TRBV7-2
abundance: many

CDR3nt: TGTGCCAGCAGCGAGAGGGTGACTAGCGGGAGTCCCCAAGAGACCCAGTACTTC
CDR3aa: CASSERVTSGSPQETQYF
d_gene: TRBD2
j_gene: TRBJ2-5
v_gene: TRBV11-2
abundance: many

CDR3nt: TGTGCCAGCTCGAGGGCGCGGTACTACGAGCAGTACTTC
CDR3aa: CASSRARYYEQYF
d_gene: NA
j_gene: TRBJ2-7
v_gene: TRBV28
abundance: NA

CDR3nt: TGCGCCAGCAGCCAAGACGTAGGCGGATGGCCCCAGCATTTT
CDR3aa: CASSQDVGGWPQHF
d_gene: NA
j_gene: TRBJ1-5
v_gene: TRBV4-1
abundance: many

CDR3nt: TGTGCCAGCACCCGGGGGGGAGCGGGGACCAAAAACATTCAGTACTTC
CDR3aa: CASTRGGAGTKNIQYF
d_gene: TRBD2
j_gene: TRBJ2-4
v_gene: TRBV12-3/TRBV12-4
abundance: many

CDR3nt: TGCAGTGCTAGGGACGGGGGACAGGGGGAAGAGACCCAGTACTTC
CDR3aa: CSARDGGQGEETQYF
d_gene: TRBD1
j_gene: TRBJ2-5
v_gene: TRBV20-1
abundance: many

CDR3nt: TGTGCCAGCTCACCACCAGGCAGGGGAACTCAAGAGACCCAGTACTTC
CDR3aa: CASSPPGRGTQETQYF
d_gene: NA
j_gene: TRBJ2-5
v_gene: TRBV18
abundance: NA

CDR3nt: TGCAGTGCTCAACCGGCAGCCAATTCACCCCTCCACTTT
CDR3aa: CSAQPAANSPLHF
d_gene: NA
j_gene: TRBJ1-6
v_gene: TRBV20-1
abundance: NA

CDR3nt: TGTGCCAGCTGTTATGGGAATGGCGGGGAGCTGTTTTTT
CDR3aa: CASCYGNGGELFF
d_gene: NA
j_gene: TRBJ2-2
v_gene: TRBV3-1
abundance: NA